Shown below are 9 T cell receptor beta chains from a single sample sequenced in a study of CD8+ T cells in alopecia areata. Lesional scalp punch biopsies and peripheral blood were collected from alopecia areata patients. Following RNA extraction, reverse transcription yielded cDNA that acted as the sequencing template. The repertoire was sequenced with immunoSEQ multiplex PCR; TCRdb's copy has only in-frame clones and lacks some. The profile shows just over 5,500 clones, approximately 60% of them singletons. Sequencing used skin, obtained at week 0. The source of these receptors is a human donor with alopecia areata.

This sequence joins TRBV5-6 and TRBJ2-3; either TRBD1 or TRBD2 may supply D (5 bases each). CDR1 is SGHDT and CDR2 is YYEEEE in the germline V gene. This CDR3 is built from 17 residues. Trimming took off 3 bases at V and 2 bases at J, with 19 bases between the two ends. CDR3 DNA: TGTGCCAGCAGCTGGAGGAAGACAGCCGCAGTCACAGATACGCAGTATTTT. Translated, it gives CASSWRKTAAVTDTQYF.

The CDR3 DNA reads TGTGCCAGCAGTGGGACGGGGGGGAAACTGTTTTTT. Its translation: CASSGTGGKLFF. J is TRBJ1-4 and V is TRBV27; D might be TRBD1 (5 bases). From germline, CDR1 is MNHEY and CDR2 SMNVEV (reference sequence). CDR3 size: 12 residues. V was shortened by 5 bases and J by 11 bases, with 12 bases between the two germline ends.

The rearrangement joins TRBV4-1 to TRBJ1-2; D ambiguous. Trimming stripped 0 bases from V and 5 bases from J, with 10 bases between. Germline V gives CDR1 MGHRA, CDR2 YSYEKL. The CDR3 extends over 14 amino acids. The CDR3 nucleotides are TGCGCCAGCAGCCAAGAAAATCGATTTTATGGCTACACCTTC. Amino acid sequence: CASSQENRFYGYTF.

This clone was seen a handful of times. A much larger clone is a single base away; this may be a read error. The chain employs TRBV6-5 and TRBJ2-1, with 7 bases identical to TRBD1. Losses at the gene ends were 0 bases for V and 7 bases for J; bases not matched to a gene: 3. Germline V gene lookup returns CDR1 MNHEY and CDR2 SVGAGI. This CDR3 region has 14 residues. The CDR3 DNA sequence: TGTGCCAGCAGTTACTCGGGCAGGGGGAATGAGCAGTTCTTC. This translates into CASSYSGRGNEQFF.

The chain recombines TRBV2 with TRBJ2-1; TRBD1 aligns across 11 bases. J gave up 9 bases and V 6 bases, and 10 bases lay outside the gene matches. The CDR3 is made up of 15 amino acids. Germline CDR1 SNHLY, CDR2 FYNNEI. Here the CDR3 reads CASSTDRGPPIEQFF. CDR3 nucleotide sequence: TGTGCCAGCAGCACGGACAGGGGGCCGCCGATTGAGCAGTTCTTC.

Remarks on this clone: Sequence at one end of the junction differs from germline and may be a read error. This chain joins TRBV7-9 and TRBJ2-6; D is unclear. The length of the CDR3 is 11 residues. The V gene's germline CDR1 is SEHNR and CDR2 FQNEAQ (reference sequence). This CDR3 is CPSSGANVLTF. The CDR3 nucleotides read TGCCCTAGCTCTGGGGCCAACGTCCTGACTTTC. Full variable domain (rest looked up from reference TRBV7-9 and TRBJ2-6): DTGVSQNPRHKITKRGQNVTFRCDPISEHNRLYWYRQTLGQGPEFLTYFQNEAQLEKSRLLSDRFSAERPKGSFSTLEIQRTEQGDSAMYLCPSSGANVLTFGAGSRLTVL.

This clone was recorded a few times. The J gene is TRBJ1-1, the V gene TRBV6-5, with 8 bases fitting TRBD1. Germline values: CDR1 MNHEY, CDR2 SVGAGI. The CDR3 covers 15 residues. The J segment lost 0 bases and the V segment lost 8 bases, leaving 8 bases of the junction unmatched. CDR3: CASPDRGDMNTEAFF. CDR3 bases: TGTGCCAGCCCTGACAGGGGCGATATGAACACTGAAGCTTTCTTT.

This chain connects TRBV29-1 to TRBJ2-3; D unresolved. Germline V gene lookup returns CDR1 SQVTM and CDR2 ANQGSEA. The V and J ends lost 7 bases and 3 bases respectively, with 11 bases between them. The CDR3 length is 12 residues. The CDR3, as DNA: TGCAGCGCCCCGGGCAGGACAGATACGCAGTATTTT. This gives the protein CSAPGRTDTQYF.

The table lists this clone with a count of one. This chain joins TRBV7-8 and TRBJ2-2, with 7 positions matching TRBD2. Germline V lookup: CDR1 SGHVS, CDR2 FQNEAQ. The CDR3 is 15 amino acids. Trimming at V came to 2 bases and at J to 4 bases, leaving 4 bases not matched to a gene. CDR3 nucleotide sequence: TGTGCCAGCAGCTTATGGCCTAGCGGCACCGGGGAGCTGTTTTTT. Translation gives CASSLWPSGTGELFF. The full variable domain, with the rest looked up from reference TRBV7-8 and TRBJ2-2, is GAGVSQSPRYKVAKRGQDVALRCDPISGHVSLFWYQQALGQGPEFLTYFQNEAQLDKSGLPSDRFFAERPEGSVSTLKIQRTQQEDSAVYLCASSLWPSGTGELFFGEGSRLTVL.